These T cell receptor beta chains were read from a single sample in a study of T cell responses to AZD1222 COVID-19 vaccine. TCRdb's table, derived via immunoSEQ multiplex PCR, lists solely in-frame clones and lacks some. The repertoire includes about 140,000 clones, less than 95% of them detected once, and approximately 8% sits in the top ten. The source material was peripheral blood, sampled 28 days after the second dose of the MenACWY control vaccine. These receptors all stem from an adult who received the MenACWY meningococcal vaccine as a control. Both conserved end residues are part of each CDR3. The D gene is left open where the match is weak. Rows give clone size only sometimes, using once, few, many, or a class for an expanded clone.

DNA: TGTGCCACCAGTGATTTTGCCCCTCCTGGGAATGAGCAGTTCTTC
CDR3: CATSDFAPPGNEQFF
J: TRBJ2-1
V: TRBV24-1
D: NA
length: 15
size: NA

DNA: TGTGCCAGCAGCTTAATTAGAGAAATAGCGGGGATGGATACGCAGTATTTT
CDR3: CASSLIREIAGMDTQYF
J: TRBJ2-3
V: TRBV7-8
D: TRBD2
length: 17
size: NA

DNA: TGTGCCAGCTCCCAGGGAGCGGGCACAGATACGCAGTATTTT
CDR3: CASSQGAGTDTQYF
J: TRBJ2-3
V: TRBV7-2
D: NA
length: 14
size: NA

DNA: TGCGCCAGCAGCTTGGGTGCAGTACAAGAGACCCAGTACTTC
CDR3: CASSLGAVQETQYF
J: TRBJ2-5
V: TRBV5-1
D: NA
length: 14
size: NA

DNA: TGCGCCAGCAGCTTGGATACCCTGAACACTGAAGCTTTCTTT
CDR3: CASSLDTLNTEAFF
J: TRBJ1-1
V: TRBV5-1
D: NA
length: 14
size: NA

DNA: TGTGCCAGCGGGCGGGAGGGGGCAGACTCACCCCTCCACTTT
CDR3: CASGREGADSPLHF
J: TRBJ1-6
V: TRBV5-4
D: TRBD1
length: 14
size: NA

DNA: TGCAGCGTGGGAGAGGAGGGCGTTTATTTCTACACCTTC
CDR3: CSVGEEGVYFYTF
J: TRBJ1-2
V: TRBV29-1
D: NA
length: 13
size: NA

DNA: TGTGCCAGCAGCTTGGGCACCTCTGGAAACACCATATATTTT
CDR3: CASSLGTSGNTIYF
J: TRBJ1-3
V: TRBV5-6
D: NA
length: 14
size: NA

DNA: TGCGCCACCAAAATCGGAGCCCCCGCGACCACCGGGGAGCTGTTTTTT
CDR3: CATKIGAPATTGELFF
J: TRBJ2-2
V: TRBV5-1
D: NA
length: 16
size: NA

DNA: TGTGCCAGCAGGGGGGACAGAAACTATGGCTACACCTTC
CDR3: CASRGDRNYGYTF
J: TRBJ1-2
V: TRBV2
D: TRBD1
length: 13
size: once

DNA: TGTGCCAGCAGCTTGGCCAAACGGGGCCCTAGGACTGAAGCTTTCTTT
CDR3: CASSLAKRGPRTEAFF
J: TRBJ1-1
V: TRBV5-7
D: NA
length: 16
size: once

DNA: TGTGCCAGCAGAACCAGGCCTCGGGGCTATGGCTACACCTTC
CDR3: CASRTRPRGYGYTF
J: TRBJ1-2
V: TRBV28
D: NA
length: 14
size: once

DNA: TGTGCCAGCAGCTACCCGGGGGGTGAGCAGTTCTTC
CDR3: CASSYPGGEQFF
J: TRBJ2-1
V: TRBV6-6
D: TRBD2
length: 12
size: once

DNA: TGTGCCAGCAGCTTATTACACCGCGACGAGCAGTACTTC
CDR3: CASSLLHRDEQYF
J: TRBJ2-7
V: TRBV7-9
D: NA
length: 13
size: NA

DNA: TGTGCCAGCAGCCCACACGGGGGCGGCTCCTACGAGCAGTACTTC
CDR3: CASSPHGGGSYEQYF
J: TRBJ2-7
V: TRBV7-8
D: NA
length: 15
size: few

DNA: TGTGCCAGCAGCGAGGGATCGGGACTAGTATTAAATGAGCAGTTCTTC
CDR3: CASSEGSGLVLNEQFF
J: TRBJ2-1
V: TRBV28
D: TRBD2
length: 16
size: NA

DNA: TGCAGTGGCCAGGGGGTGGGCATTCAGTACTTC
CDR3: CSGQGVGIQYF
J: TRBJ2-4
V: TRBV20-1
D: TRBD1
length: 11
size: NA

DNA: TGTGCCAGCAGTCCCGACGAAGGGCTCCCCTACGAGCAGTACTTC
CDR3: CASSPDEGLPYEQYF
J: TRBJ2-7
V: TRBV14
D: NA
length: 15
size: NA

DNA: TGTGCCAGCATGGGACTACAGGGGGCGTCCTACGAGCAGTACTTC
CDR3: CASMGLQGASYEQYF
J: TRBJ2-7
V: TRBV6-5
D: TRBD1
length: 15
size: NA

DNA: TGTGCCAGCAGTTATTGGGACCCGGACACAGATACGCAGTATTTT
CDR3: CASSYWDPDTDTQYF
J: TRBJ2-3
V: TRBV6-5
D: NA
length: 15
size: few

DNA: TGTGCCAGCAGCCAGGGTAGCAATCAGCCCCAGCATTTT
CDR3: CASSQGSNQPQHF
J: TRBJ1-5
V: TRBV14
D: NA
length: 13
size: NA

DNA: TGTGCCAGCAGCTTGGAGGTTAGCGGAGGGCTAGCCAAAAACATTCAGTACTTC
CDR3: CASSLEVSGGLAKNIQYF
J: TRBJ2-4
V: TRBV5-8
D: NA
length: 18
size: NA